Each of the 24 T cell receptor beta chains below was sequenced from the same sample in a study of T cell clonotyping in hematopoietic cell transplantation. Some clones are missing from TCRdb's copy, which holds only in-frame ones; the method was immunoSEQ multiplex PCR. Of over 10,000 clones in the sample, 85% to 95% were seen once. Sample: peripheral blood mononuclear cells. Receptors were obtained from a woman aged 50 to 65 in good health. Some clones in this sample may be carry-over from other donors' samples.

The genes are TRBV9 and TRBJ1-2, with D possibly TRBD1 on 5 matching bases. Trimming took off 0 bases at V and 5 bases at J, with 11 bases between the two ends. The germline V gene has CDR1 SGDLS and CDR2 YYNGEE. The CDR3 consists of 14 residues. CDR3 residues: CASSVEPGFYGYTF. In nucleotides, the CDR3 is TGTGCCAGCAGCGTAGAGCCAGGGTTTTATGGCTACACCTTC. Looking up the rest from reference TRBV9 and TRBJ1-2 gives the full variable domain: DSGVTQTPKHLITATGQRVTLRCSPRSGDLSVYWYQQSLDQGLQFLIQYYNGEERAKGNILERFSAQQFPDLHSELNLSSLELGDSALYFCASSVEPGFYGYTFGSGTRLTVV.

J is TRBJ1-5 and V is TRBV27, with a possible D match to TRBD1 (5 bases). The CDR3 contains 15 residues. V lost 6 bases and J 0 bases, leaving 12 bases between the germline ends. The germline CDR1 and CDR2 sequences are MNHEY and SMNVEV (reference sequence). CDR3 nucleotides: TGTGCCAGCAGAAAGGGGTTATATAGCAATCAGCCCCAGCATTTT. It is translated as CASRKGLYSNQPQHF.

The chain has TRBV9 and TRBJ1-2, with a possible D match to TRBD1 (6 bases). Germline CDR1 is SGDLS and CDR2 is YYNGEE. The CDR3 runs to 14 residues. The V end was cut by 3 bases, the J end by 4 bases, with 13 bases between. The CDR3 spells CASSGQGLGYGYTF. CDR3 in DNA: TGTGCCAGCAGCGGGCAGGGGCTTGGCTATGGCTACACCTTC. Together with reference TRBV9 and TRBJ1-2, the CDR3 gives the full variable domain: DSGVTQTPKHLITATGQRVTLRCSPRSGDLSVYWYQQSLDQGLQFLIQYYNGEERAKGNILERFSAQQFPDLHSELNLSSLELGDSALYFCASSGQGLGYGYTFGSGTRLTVV.

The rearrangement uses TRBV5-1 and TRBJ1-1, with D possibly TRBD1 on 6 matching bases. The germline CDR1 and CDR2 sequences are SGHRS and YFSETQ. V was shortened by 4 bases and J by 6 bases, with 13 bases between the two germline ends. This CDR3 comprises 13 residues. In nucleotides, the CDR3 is TGCGCCAGCAGCCCCCGGGGGGGCGCTGAAGCTTTCTTT. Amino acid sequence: CASSPRGGAEAFF.

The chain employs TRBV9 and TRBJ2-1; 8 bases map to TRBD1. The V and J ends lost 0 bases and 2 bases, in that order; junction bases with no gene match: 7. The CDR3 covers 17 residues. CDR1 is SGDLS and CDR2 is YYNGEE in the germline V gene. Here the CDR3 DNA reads TGTGCCAGCAGCGTAGGGCCCGGGACAGGACCCTACAATGAGCAGTTCTTC. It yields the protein CASSVGPGTGPYNEQFF.

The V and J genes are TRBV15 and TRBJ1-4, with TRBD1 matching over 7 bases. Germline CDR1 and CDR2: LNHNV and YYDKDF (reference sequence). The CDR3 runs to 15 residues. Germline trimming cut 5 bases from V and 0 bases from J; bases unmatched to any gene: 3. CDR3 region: CATSGDRATNEKLFF. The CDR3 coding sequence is TGTGCCACCAGCGGCGACAGGGCAACTAATGAAAAACTGTTTTTT.

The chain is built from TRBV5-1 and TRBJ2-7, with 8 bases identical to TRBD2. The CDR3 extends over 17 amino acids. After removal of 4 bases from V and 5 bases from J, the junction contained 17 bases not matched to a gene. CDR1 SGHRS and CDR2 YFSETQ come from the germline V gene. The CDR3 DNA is TGCGCCAGCAGCCCAACCTCTTTGGCGGGGGGCGTAGACGAGCAGTACTTC. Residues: CASSPTSLAGGVDEQYF.

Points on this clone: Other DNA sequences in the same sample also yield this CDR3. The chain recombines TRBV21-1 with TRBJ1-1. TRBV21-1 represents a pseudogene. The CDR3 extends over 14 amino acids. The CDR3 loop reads CASKARRSVTEAFF. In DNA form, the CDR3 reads TGTGCCAGCAAAGCACGACGGTCGGTCACTGAAGCTTTCTTT.

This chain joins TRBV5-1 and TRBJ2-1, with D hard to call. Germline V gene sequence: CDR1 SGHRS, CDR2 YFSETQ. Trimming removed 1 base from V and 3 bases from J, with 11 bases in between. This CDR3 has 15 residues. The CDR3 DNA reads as TGCGCCAGCAGCTTGATCCAGCATCTCTACAATGAGCAGTTCTTC. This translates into CASSLIQHLYNEQFF. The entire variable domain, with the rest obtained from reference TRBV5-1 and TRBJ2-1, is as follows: KAGVTQTPRYLIKTRGQQVTLSCSPISGHRSVSWYQQTPGQGLQFLFEYFSETQRNKGNFPGRFSGRQFSNSRSEMNVSTLELGDSALYLCASSLIQHLYNEQFFGPGTRLTVL.

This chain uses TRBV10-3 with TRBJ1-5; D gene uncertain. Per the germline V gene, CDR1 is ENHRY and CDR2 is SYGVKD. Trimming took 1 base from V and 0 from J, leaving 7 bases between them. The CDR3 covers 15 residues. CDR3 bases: TGTGCCATCAGTGAGTTGCCGGTTAGCAATCAGCCCCAGCATTTT. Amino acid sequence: CAISELPVSNQPQHF.

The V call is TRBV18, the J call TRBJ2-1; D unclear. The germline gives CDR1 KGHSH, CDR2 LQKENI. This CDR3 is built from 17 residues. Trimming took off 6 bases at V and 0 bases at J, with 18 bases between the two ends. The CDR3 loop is CASSPFSLISSYNEQFF. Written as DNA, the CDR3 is TGTGCCAGCTCTCCCTTCTCATTGATAAGCTCCTACAATGAGCAGTTCTTC.

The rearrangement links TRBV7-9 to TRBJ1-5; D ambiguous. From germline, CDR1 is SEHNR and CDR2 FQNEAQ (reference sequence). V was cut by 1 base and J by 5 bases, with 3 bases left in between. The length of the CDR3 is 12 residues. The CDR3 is CASSLEHQPQHF. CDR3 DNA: TGTGCCAGCAGCTTAGAACATCAGCCCCAGCATTTT.

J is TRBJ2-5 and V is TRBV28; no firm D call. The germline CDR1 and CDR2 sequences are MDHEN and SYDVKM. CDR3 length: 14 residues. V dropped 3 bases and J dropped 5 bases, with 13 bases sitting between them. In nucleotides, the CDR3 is TGTGCCAGCAGTTTGGGCAGTAGGCCCGAGACCCAGTACTTC. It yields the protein CASSLGSRPETQYF.

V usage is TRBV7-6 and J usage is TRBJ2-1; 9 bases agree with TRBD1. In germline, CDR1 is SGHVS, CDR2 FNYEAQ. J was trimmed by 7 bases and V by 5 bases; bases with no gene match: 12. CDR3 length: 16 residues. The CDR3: CASSIQDRGALNEQFF. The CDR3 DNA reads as TGTGCCAGCAGCATACAGGACAGGGGAGCGTTAAATGAGCAGTTCTTC.

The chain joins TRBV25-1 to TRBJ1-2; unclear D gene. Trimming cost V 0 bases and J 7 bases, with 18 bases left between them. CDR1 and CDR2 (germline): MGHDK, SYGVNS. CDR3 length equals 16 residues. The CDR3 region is CASSEYFVQAASGYTF. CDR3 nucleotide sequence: TGTGCCAGCAGTGAATATTTTGTGCAGGCTGCGTCTGGCTACACCTTC.

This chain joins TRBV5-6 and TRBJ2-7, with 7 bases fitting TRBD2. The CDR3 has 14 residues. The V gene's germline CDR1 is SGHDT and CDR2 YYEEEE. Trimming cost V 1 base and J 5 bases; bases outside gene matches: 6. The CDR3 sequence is CASSLRTSPDEQYF. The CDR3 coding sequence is TGTGCCAGCAGCTTGCGGACTAGTCCGGACGAGCAGTACTTC.

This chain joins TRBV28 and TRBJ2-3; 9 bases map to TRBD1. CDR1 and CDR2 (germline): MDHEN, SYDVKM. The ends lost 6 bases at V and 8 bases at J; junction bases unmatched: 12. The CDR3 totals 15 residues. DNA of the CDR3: TGTGCCAGCAGGTCACAGGGGGCGGGGTATGGTACGCAGTATTTT. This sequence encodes CASRSQGAGYGTQYF.

As DNA, the CDR3 is TGCGCCAGCAGCCAAGGCAGACAGGGGGTCTATGGCTACACCTTC. It encodes CASSQGRQGVYGYTF. This chain connects TRBV4-1 to TRBJ1-2; 9 bases fit TRBD1. The CDR3 runs to 15 residues. The ends lost 1 base at V and 4 bases at J; junction bases unmatched: 4. CDR1 and CDR2 (germline): MGHRA, YSYEKL.

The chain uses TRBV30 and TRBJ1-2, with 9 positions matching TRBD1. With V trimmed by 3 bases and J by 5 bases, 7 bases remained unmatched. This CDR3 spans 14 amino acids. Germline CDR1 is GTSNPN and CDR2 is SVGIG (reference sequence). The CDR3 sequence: CAWRKTGGLYGYTF. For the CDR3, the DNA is TGTGCCTGGAGGAAGACAGGGGGTCTTTATGGCTACACCTTC.

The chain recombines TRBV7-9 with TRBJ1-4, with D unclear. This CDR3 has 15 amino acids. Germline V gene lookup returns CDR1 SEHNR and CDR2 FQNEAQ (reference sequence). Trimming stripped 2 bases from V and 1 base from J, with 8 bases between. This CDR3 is CASSLLGGTNEKLFF. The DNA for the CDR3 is TGTGCCAGCAGCTTATTGGGAGGAACTAATGAAAAACTGTTTTTT.

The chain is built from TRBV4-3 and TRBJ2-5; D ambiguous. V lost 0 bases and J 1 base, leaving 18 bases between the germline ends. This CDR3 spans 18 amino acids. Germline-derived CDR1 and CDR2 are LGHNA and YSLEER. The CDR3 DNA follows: TGCGCCAGCAGCCAAGAAAGGTTCCCGGCTTTACCCCAAGAGACCCAGTACTTC. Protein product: CASSQERFPALPQETQYF.

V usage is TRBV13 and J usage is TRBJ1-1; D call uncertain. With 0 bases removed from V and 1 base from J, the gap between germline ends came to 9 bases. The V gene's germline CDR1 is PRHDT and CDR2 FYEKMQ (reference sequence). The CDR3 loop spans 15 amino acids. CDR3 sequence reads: CASSLGGQKNTEAFF. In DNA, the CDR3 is TGTGCCAGCAGCTTAGGGGGCCAAAAGAACACTGAAGCTTTCTTT.

The CDR3 protein is CASSGQGFIGEKLFF. In DNA, the CDR3 is TGTGCCAGCAGTGGCCAGGGGTTTATTGGTGAAAAACTGTTTTTT. The chain uses TRBV6-1 and TRBJ1-4; D might be TRBD1 (6 bases). Between the trimmed V and J ends, which lost 4 bases and 7 bases, there was a span of 16 bases. The CDR3 runs 15 residues. The germline V gene has CDR1 MNHNS and CDR2 SASEGT.

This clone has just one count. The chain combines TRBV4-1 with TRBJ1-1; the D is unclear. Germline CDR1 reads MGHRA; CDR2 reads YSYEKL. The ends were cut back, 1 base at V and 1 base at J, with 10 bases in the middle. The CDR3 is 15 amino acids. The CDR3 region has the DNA TGCGCCAGCAGCCAAGCCGGGAGGGAGAACACTGAAGCTTTCTTT. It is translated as CASSQAGRENTEAFF.